Shown below are 21 T cell receptor beta chains from a single sample sequenced in a study of blood T cell repertoires in COVID-19 (dated by TCRdb to the early 2020s). Library prep was done by the immunoSEQ multiplex PCR assay. This is the immuneACCESS table as TCRdb keeps it, with only in-frame sequences that have V and J called. A part of the clones is gone; compared with another copy, unresolved V genes explain less than half, and the rest is unexplained. Here the sample has 15,000 or so clones; about 89% occur a single time. The ten top clones hold around 29% of the sample. The specimen sequenced was peripheral blood. These receptors all stem from a woman older than 75 with COVID-19, enrolled during active disease.

This sequence joins TRBV11-3 and TRBJ1-4, with 8 bases fitting TRBD1. The germline V gene encodes CDR1 SGHNT and CDR2 YENEEA. The CDR3 sequence is 18 residues long. With 6 bases clipped from V and 0 bases from J, the junction kept 12 bases outside the gene matches. The CDR3 protein is CASRGQGAPGATNEKLFF. CDR3 DNA: TGTGCCAGCAGGGGTCAGGGGGCCCCGGGTGCAACTAATGAAAAACTGTTTTTT.

By share of the sample, this clone is medium-sized. The CDR3 region is CASQGLSKLFF. The DNA for the CDR3 is TGTGCCAGCCAGGGACTATCGAAACTGTTTTTT. V and J are TRBV2 and TRBJ1-4, with D possibly matching TRBD1 (5 bases). The CDR3 spans 11 residues. Looked up from germline, CDR1 is SNHLY and CDR2 is FYNNEI. V lost 8 bases, J lost 11 bases, and 12 bases lay in between.

The chain carries TRBV5-1 and TRBJ2-7; D is unresolved. The CDR3 sequence is 14 residues long. V was shortened by 0 bases and J by 3 bases, with 10 bases between the two germline ends. CDR1 SGHRS and CDR2 YFSETQ come from the germline V gene. CDR3 nucleotide sequence: TGCGCCAGCAGCTTGGCCCCCCCTAGCTACGAGCAGTACTTC. It codes for CASSLAPPSYEQYF. The full variable domain, completed using reference TRBV5-1 and TRBJ2-7, is KAGVTQTPRYLIKTRGQQVTLSCSPISGHRSVSWYQQTPGQGLQFLFEYFSETQRNKGNFPGRFSGRQFSNSRSEMNVSTLELGDSALYLCASSLAPPSYEQYFGPGTRLTVT.

CDR3 protein: CASSGLGSVNEQFF. The CDR3, as DNA: TGTGCCAGCAGCGGTCTAGGGAGTGTGAATGAGCAGTTCTTC. The chain uses TRBV4-2 and TRBJ2-1; D may be TRBD2 (5 bases). The V gene's germline CDR1 is LGHNA and CDR2 YNFKEQ. The CDR3 spans 14 residues. Deletions cut 5 bases from V and 7 bases from J, with 15 bases between.

The rearrangement uses TRBV21-1 and TRBJ2-7; the table's D call of TRBD1 was not tested on the DNA. TRBV21-1 is a listed pseudogene. CDR3 size: 14 residues. The CDR3 bases are TGTGCCAGCAGCAAATATCAGGGCTCCTACGAGCAGTACTTC. Amino acid sequence: CASSKYQGSYEQYF.

This sequence joins TRBV5-1 and TRBJ1-2; D might be TRBD1 (5 bases). Germline-derived CDR1 and CDR2 are SGHRS and YFSETQ. V shed 4 bases and J shed 3 bases, with 16 bases lying between them. The CDR3 length is 15 residues. The CDR3 DNA is TGCGCCAGCAGCCTGGGACCTCGAGGCGACTATGGCTACACCTTC. Translation: CASSLGPRGDYGYTF.

The chain links TRBV2 to TRBJ2-7; the D gene is possibly TRBD1 (5 bases). Trimming stripped 6 bases from V and 1 base from J, with 7 bases between. CDR3 size: 12 residues. Germline V lookup: CDR1 SNHLY, CDR2 FYNNEI. CDR3 in amino acids: CASRTDSYEQYF. CDR3 DNA: TGTGCCAGCAGGACAGATTCCTACGAGCAGTACTTC.

The V call is TRBV18, the J call TRBJ1-2; TRBD1 matches 7 bases. CDR3 length: 19 amino acids. Per germline, CDR1 KGHSH and CDR2 LQKENI. V lost 6 bases and J lost 7; bases outside the gene matches: 26. The CDR3 here is CASSSSSGGTALPQRGYTF. The CDR3 DNA reads as TGTGCCAGCTCCTCCTCATCGGGTGGGACAGCCCTACCTCAGCGTGGCTACACCTTC.

V gene TRBV19 combines with J gene TRBJ2-1; D is unresolved. Germline CDR1 LNHDA, CDR2 SQIVND (reference sequence). Trimming removed 5 bases at V and 1 base at J, with 12 bases between. The length of the CDR3 is 15 residues. The CDR3: CASSFGLVSYNEQFF. The CDR3 nucleotides read TGTGCCAGTAGTTTCGGTCTTGTTTCCTACAATGAGCAGTTCTTC.

This clone came up once. The chain employs TRBV7-2 and TRBJ2-2; tentative D call: TRBD1 (7 bases). This CDR3 region has 13 residues. The germline V and J ends were trimmed by 5 bases and 7 bases, with 11 bases remaining between them. In germline, CDR1 is SGHTA, CDR2 FQGNSA. The CDR3 protein is CASSPQGGGELFF. As DNA, the CDR3 is TGTGCCAGCAGCCCGCAGGGGGGCGGGGAGCTGTTTTTT.

The chain uses TRBV12-3 or TRBV12-4 and TRBJ1-2; no clear D gene. Trimming took off 6 bases at V and 2 bases at J, with 7 bases between the two ends. The CDR3 has 12 residues. The CDR3 sequence: CASSRENYGYTF. The DNA of the CDR3 is TGTGCCAGCAGCCGGGAGAACTATGGCTACACCTTC.

The chain couples TRBV24-1 to TRBJ2-2; 8 nucleotides line up with TRBD1. Germline CDR1 and CDR2: KGHDR and SFDVKD. The junction had 8 bases not matched to a gene; V was cut back by 4 bases and J by 5 bases. This CDR3 comprises 16 residues. The CDR3 nucleotides are TGTGCCACCAGTGACCAAGACAGGGGAAATACCGGGGAGCTGTTTTTT. This sequence encodes CATSDQDRGNTGELFF.

Only a few counts were recorded for this clone. The genes are TRBV21-1 and TRBJ2-7; whether TRBD1, the table's D call, matches the DNA was not checked. TRBV21-1 is listed as a pseudogene. The CDR3 totals 17 residues. CDR3 sequence: CASSKARDSSNRYEQYF. Here the CDR3 DNA reads TGTGCCAGCAGCAAAGCGCGGGACAGCTCCAACAGGTACGAGCAGTACTTC.

The gene calls are TRBV18 and TRBJ1-1, with TRBD1 matching 9 bases. The V and J ends lost 2 bases and 4 bases, in that order; junction bases with no gene match: 11. The CDR3 has 17 amino acids. Germline-derived CDR1 and CDR2 are KGHSH and LQKENI. The DNA for the CDR3 is TGTGCCAGCTCACCAGGGACAGGGTACCCGGGGGGCACTGAAGCTTTCTTT. Its protein product is CASSPGTGYPGGTEAFF.

The J gene is TRBJ2-5, the V gene TRBV7-6; TRBD2 might be the D (7 bases). The ends were cut back, 4 bases at V and 5 bases at J, with 23 bases in the middle. Germline CDR1 reads SGHVS; CDR2 reads FNYEAQ. The CDR3 runs 17 residues. CDR3 in amino acids: CASSSTGGQRLLETQYF. DNA for the CDR3: TGTGCCAGCAGCTCTACCGGGGGGCAGCGGCTGCTGGAGACCCAGTACTTC.

J is TRBJ1-5 and V is TRBV19, with 7 bases fitting TRBD1. This CDR3 comprises 16 residues. The junction had 6 bases not matched to a gene; V was cut back by 4 bases and J by 0 bases. Germline assignment: CDR1 LNHDA and CDR2 SQIVND (reference sequence). The CDR3 sequence: CASSTRQGFSNQPQHF. For the CDR3, the DNA is TGTGCCAGTAGTACCCGACAGGGATTTAGCAATCAGCCCCAGCATTTT.

The chain recombines TRBV4-2 with TRBJ2-7; tentative D call: TRBD2 (6 bases). The V gene's germline CDR1 is LGHNA and CDR2 YNFKEQ. V lost 4 bases and J 0 bases, leaving 19 bases between the germline ends. This CDR3 contains 17 residues. The DNA for the CDR3 is TGTGCCAGCAGCCCGCTGACTGGGAAGCGGGCCTCCTACGAGCAGTACTTC. Its translation is CASSPLTGKRASYEQYF.

The chain recombines TRBV29-1 with TRBJ1-2, with 9 bases identical to TRBD1. V trimming: 7 bases; J trimming: 6 bases; junction bases outside the gene matches: 9. The CDR3 covers 13 residues. Per the germline V gene, CDR1 is SQVTM and CDR2 is ANQGSEA. The CDR3 sequence: CSGLRDREDGYTF. CDR3 DNA sequence: TGCAGCGGCCTCCGGGACAGGGAGGATGGCTACACCTTC.

This sequence joins TRBV11-2 and TRBJ2-1; 8 bases fit TRBD2. Germline CDR1 and CDR2: SGHAT and FQNNGV. J lost 8 bases, V lost 5 bases, and 11 bases had no gene match. CDR3 size: 15 residues. The CDR3 region is CASSHGTRGLYEQFF. The CDR3 bases are TGTGCCAGCAGCCATGGGACTAGGGGTCTCTATGAGCAGTTCTTC.

The chain employs TRBV6-5 and TRBJ1-2; unclear D gene. Germline V gives CDR1 MNHEY, CDR2 SVGAGI. V dropped 10 bases and J dropped 5 bases, with 20 bases sitting between them. CDR3 size: 14 residues. The CDR3 spells CATLVPGSSYGYTF. In DNA form, the CDR3 reads TGTGCCACTCTCGTCCCGGGGAGCTCTTATGGCTACACCTTC.

This clone was counted once. The rearrangement joins TRBV7-3 to TRBJ2-3; no firm D call. The CDR3 is 14 residues long. Per germline, CDR1 SGHTA and CDR2 FQGTGA. Trimming took off 1 base at V and 2 bases at J, with 7 bases between the two ends. For the CDR3, the DNA is TGTGCCAGCAGCTTAAGGGCCGTCACAGATACGCAGTATTTT. Encoded protein: CASSLRAVTDTQYF. Together with reference TRBV7-3 and TRBJ2-3, the CDR3 gives the full variable domain: GAGVSQTPSNKVTEKGKYVELRCDPISGHTALYWYRQSLGQGPEFLIYFQGTGAADDSGLPNDRFFAVRPEGSVSTLKIQRTERGDSAVYLCASSLRAVTDTQYFGPGTRLTVL.